Here is one T cell receptor (beta chain) with its context. No antigen is known for it. This table comes from immunoSEQ multiplex PCR, and its TCRdb copy is limited to in-frame clones, with some not included. The sample has 1.5 million to 2.5 million clones; 85% to 95% are singletons. The CDR3 length is 14 residues. Losses at the gene ends were 6 bases for V and 5 bases for J; bases not matched to a gene: 6. Germline V CDR1 and CDR2: SEHNR, FQNEAQ (reference sequence). This entry comes from a study of shared clonotypes between healthy human individuals. Whole-study context: Three plates each covered CD4 naive and memory; CD8 naive two, CD8 memory one.

As defined, naive CD8 cells were CD45RO-negative and positively selected for CCR7, with terminally differentiated effector memory CD45RA+ cells excluded. General observations from the study: Researchers found naive subsets generally carried larger estimated richness than memory subsets. The sharing of 4.5% to 6.5% of naive CD4 clonotypes was seen across a handful of donors.

This clonotype originated in a man aged 18 to 30 in good health. Material for sequencing was naive CD8+ T cells sorted from blood. The gene calls are TRBV7-9 and TRBJ2-7, with TRBD2 identical over 11 bases. The CDR3 is CASSGTSGGNEQYF. The CDR3 DNA sequence: TGTGCCAGCAGTGGGACTAGCGGTGGAAACGAGCAGTACTTC.